This T cell receptor (beta chain) was documented in a study of OX40 agonist ivuxolimab in advanced cancers. Study details: Past anti-PD-1, anti-PD-L1 or anti-CTLA-4 therapy was accepted, and 40% to 50% had received some. Findings of the study overall: Compared with CD4+, CD8+ T cells on average had more expanded clones.

Sampling of blood occurred at baseline, cycle 4 day 1, and cycle 7 day 1. On this clone: As yet, its antigen is unknown.

The table came from immunoSEQ multiplex PCR; TCRdb's copy has only in-frame clones and leaves some out. In the table there are around 65,000 clones, nearly 95% of which are singletons. The CDR3 has 15 amino acids. Germline V gives CDR1 MGHRA, CDR2 YSYEKL. V lost 3 bases, J lost 2 bases, and 14 bases lay in between. This clonotype was sampled from an adult with an advanced solid tumor such as melanoma, head and neck, liver or kidney cancer. This specimen was CD4+ or CD8+ T cells sorted from blood, taken in a trial of the OX40 agonist ivuxolimab. J is TRBJ2-7 and V is TRBV4-1; D possibly corresponds to TRBD1 (5 bases). CDR3 sequence: CASSQTEMGTYEQYF. The CDR3 region has the DNA TGCGCCAGCAGCCAGACAGAGATGGGGACCTACGAGCAGTACTTC.